Listed below are T cell receptor beta chains from one sample, sequenced in a study of blood T cells in healthy people across ages. MiXCR, applied by TCRdb to the 5' RACE reads, yields one record per CDR3 protein. This sample carries about 1.4 million distinct CDR3 sequences, almost 60% of them seen once, and the ten largest clones take 6.5% to 8.5%. The sequencing input was blood. All receptors derive from a man younger than 35 in good health. CDR3s include the opening cysteine and the closing phenylalanine or tryptophan. Not every row has a clone size; where given, it reads once, few, many or a size class.

TRBV4-3 | NA | CASSLGQGEADTQYF
TRBV11-2 | NA | CASSSRDLPLAKNIQYF
TRBV12-3/TRBV12-4 | NA | CASTSDGLAFYEQYF
TRBV5-6 | few | CASSLDASPLHF
TRBV30 | NA | CAWSRGANYGYTF
TRBV3-1 | NA | CASSRNQRNEQFF
TRBV3-1 | NA | CASSQDLGTKEKETQYF
TRBV7-2 | NA | CASSVARAAYNEQFF
TRBV14 | NA | CASSPHYTGLEQYF
TRBV28 | NA | CASRRPSNEKLFF
TRBV4-1 | NA | CASSSRLAGPTDTQYF
TRBV5-1 | NA | CASIINPGQEKEQYF
TRBV9 | NA | CASSVGPRQTSSYEQYF
TRBV15 | NA | CATSGGVQGPFYEQYF
TRBV3-1 | few | CASSQGPSGANVLTF
TRBV3-1 | NA | CASSQFRDRPADTQYF
TRBV20-1 | NA | CSATGTGGLNTDTQYF
TRBV29-1 | NA | CSVRAGTGDTEAFF
TRBV20-1 | few | CSTTKGVAYEQYF
TRBV15 | NA | CATSREKSGKMSPSYEQYF
TRBV12-3/TRBV12-4 | NA | CASSSKTGPYEQYF
TRBV7-2 | NA | CASSPLLGSYEQYF
TRBV6-5 | few | CASSYGVQETQYF
TRBV20-1 | NA | CSARDGEVAGRYYGYTF
TRBV4-2 | NA | CASSWTGGVYEQYF
TRBV29-1 | few | CSVTGGSSGNTIYF
TRBV15 | NA | CATSRDPAGTAGYTF
TRBV7-2 | few | CASSLRGQALPGGANVLTF
TRBV10-3 | NA | CAISSGTSGYNEQFF
TRBV7-9 | NA | CASRLDRGNYGYTF
TRBV10-3 | few | CAISEGGGLTGEQYF
TRBV10-3 | once | CAISESAGVDGNTIYF
TRBV7-2 | NA | CASSVDLQTLYEQYF
TRBV5-6 | NA | CASSTLGGNTGELFF
TRBV7-9 | NA | CASSSPTVRGTDTQYF
TRBV2 | many | CASGDLSYEQYF
TRBV6-2/TRBV6-3 | NA | CASSYPGDTQYF
TRBV29-1 | NA | CSVVVGHQETQFF
TRBV7-8 | NA | CASSLADLAGVHYEQYF
TRBV6-5 | NA | CASSNGRGLPLQYF
TRBV27 | NA | CASREGRGYNEQFF
TRBV7-6 | NA | CASSPGTPGSYEQYF
TRBV4-3 | NA | CASSQDTPFGANVLTF
TRBV6-2/TRBV6-3 | NA | CASGDRYYEQYF
TRBV6-5 | NA | CASSYRTDFDNEQFF
TRBV6-5 | many | CASSYSWTSNEQFF
TRBV28 | NA | CASSLPGRGYTEAFF